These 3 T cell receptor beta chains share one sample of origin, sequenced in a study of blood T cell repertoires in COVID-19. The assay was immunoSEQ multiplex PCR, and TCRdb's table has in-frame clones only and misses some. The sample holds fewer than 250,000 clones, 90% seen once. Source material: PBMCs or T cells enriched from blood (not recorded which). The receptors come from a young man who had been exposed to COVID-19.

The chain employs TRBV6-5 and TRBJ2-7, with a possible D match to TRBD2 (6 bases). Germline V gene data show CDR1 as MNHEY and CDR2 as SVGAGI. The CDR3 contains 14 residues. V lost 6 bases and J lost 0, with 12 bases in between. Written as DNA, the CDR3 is TGTGCCAGCAGGCGACTAGAGCCCTCCTACGAGCAGTACTTC. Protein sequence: CASRRLEPSYEQYF.

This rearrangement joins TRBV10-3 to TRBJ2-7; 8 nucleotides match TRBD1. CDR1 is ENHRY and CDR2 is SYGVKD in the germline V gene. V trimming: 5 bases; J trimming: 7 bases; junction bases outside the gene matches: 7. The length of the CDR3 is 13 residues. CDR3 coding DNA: TGTGCCATCAGTCTGGACAGGGCTGGGGAGCAGTACTTC. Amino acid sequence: CAISLDRAGEQYF.

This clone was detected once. CDR3 residues: CASRAGVWGYTF. The CDR3, as DNA: TGCGCCAGCAGAGCAGGCGTTTGGGGCTACACCTTC. The V gene is TRBV10-1, the J gene TRBJ1-2, with D uncertain. The ends were cut back, 6 bases at V and 8 bases at J, with 13 bases in the middle. CDR1 and CDR2 from the germline V gene are WNHNN and SYGVQD (reference sequence). The CDR3 totals 12 residues.